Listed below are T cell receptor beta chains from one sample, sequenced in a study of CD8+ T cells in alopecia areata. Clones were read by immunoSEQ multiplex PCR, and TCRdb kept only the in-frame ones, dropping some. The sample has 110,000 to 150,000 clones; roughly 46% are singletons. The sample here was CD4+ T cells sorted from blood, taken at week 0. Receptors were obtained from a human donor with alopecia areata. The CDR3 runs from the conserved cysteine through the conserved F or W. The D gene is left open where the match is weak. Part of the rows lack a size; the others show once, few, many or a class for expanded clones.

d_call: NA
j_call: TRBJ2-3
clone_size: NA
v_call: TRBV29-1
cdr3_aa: CSVVWGSTDTQYF
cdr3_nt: TGCAGCGTTGTTTGGGGCTCCACAGATACGCAGTATTTT

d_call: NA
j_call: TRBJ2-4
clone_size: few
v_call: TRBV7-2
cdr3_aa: CASSASDEGNIQYF
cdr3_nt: TGTGCCAGCAGCGCATCGGACGAAGGAAACATTCAGTACTTC

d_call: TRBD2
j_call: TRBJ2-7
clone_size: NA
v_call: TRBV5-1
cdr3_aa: CASSSGLAGSYEQYF
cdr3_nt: TGCGCCAGCAGCTCTGGACTAGCGGGTTCCTACGAGCAGTACTTC

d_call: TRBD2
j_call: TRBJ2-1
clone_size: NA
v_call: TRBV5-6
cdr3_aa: CASSQIAGAYNEQFF
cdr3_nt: TGTGCCAGCAGCCAAATAGCGGGAGCGTACAATGAGCAGTTCTTC

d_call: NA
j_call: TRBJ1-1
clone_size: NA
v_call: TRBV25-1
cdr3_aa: CASSEVGPVKAFF
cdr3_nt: TGTGCCAGCAGTGAAGTAGGGCCTGTCAAAGCTTTCTTT

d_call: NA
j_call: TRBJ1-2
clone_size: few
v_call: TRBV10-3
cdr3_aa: CAISEGLGAGYTF
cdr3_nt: TGTGCCATCAGTGAAGGATTGGGGGCTGGCTACACCTTC

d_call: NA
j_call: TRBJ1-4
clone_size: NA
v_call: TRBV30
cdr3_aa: CAWSAQGEKLFF
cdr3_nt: TGTGCCTGGAGTGCACAGGGAGAAAAACTGTTTTTT

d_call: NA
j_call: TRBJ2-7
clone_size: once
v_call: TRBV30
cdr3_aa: CAWTPRRESISYEQYF
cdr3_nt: TGTGCCTGGACCCCGAGAAGAGAGAGTATCAGCTACGAGCAGTACTTC

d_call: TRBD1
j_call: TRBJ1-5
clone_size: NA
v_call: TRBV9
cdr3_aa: CASSPRQGGQPQHF
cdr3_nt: TGTGCCAGCAGCCCCCGACAGGGTGGGCAGCCCCAGCATTTT

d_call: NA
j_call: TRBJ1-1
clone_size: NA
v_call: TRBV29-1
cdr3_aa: CSGQKGNTEAFF
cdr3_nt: TGCAGCGGACAAAAGGGCAACACTGAAGCTTTCTTT

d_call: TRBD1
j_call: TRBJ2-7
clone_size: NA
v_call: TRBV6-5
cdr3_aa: CASRKSRDRAYEQYF
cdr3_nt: TGTGCCAGCAGGAAGTCCCGGGACAGGGCATACGAGCAGTACTTC

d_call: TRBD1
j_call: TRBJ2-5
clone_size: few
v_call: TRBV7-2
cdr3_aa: CASSAQGRKTQYF
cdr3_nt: TGTGCCAGCAGTGCACAGGGGAGAAAGACCCAGTACTTC

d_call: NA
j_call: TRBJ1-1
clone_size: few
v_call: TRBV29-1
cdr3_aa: CSFVTGTVEAFF
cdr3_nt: TGCAGCTTTGTCACAGGGACCGTTGAAGCTTTCTTT

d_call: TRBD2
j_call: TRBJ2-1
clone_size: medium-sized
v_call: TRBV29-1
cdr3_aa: CSVALAVYNEQFF
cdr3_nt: TGCAGCGTTGCACTAGCGGTCTACAATGAGCAGTTCTTC

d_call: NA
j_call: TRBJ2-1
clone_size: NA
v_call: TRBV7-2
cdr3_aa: CASTQAPREGYNEQFF
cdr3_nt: TGTGCCAGCACCCAAGCCCCTAGAGAGGGTTACAATGAGCAGTTCTTC

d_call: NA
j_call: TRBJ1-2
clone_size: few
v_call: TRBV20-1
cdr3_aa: CSAENGYTF
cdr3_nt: TGCAGTGCGGAGAATGGCTACACCTTC

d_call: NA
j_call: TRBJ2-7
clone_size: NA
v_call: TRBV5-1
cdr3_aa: CASSLMVMGGAEQYF
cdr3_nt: TGCGCCAGCAGCTTGATGGTGATGGGGGGAGCCGAGCAGTACTTC

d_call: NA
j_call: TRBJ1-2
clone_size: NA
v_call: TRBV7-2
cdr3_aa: CASSLEGGGYTF
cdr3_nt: TGTGCCAGCAGCTTAGAGGGGGGTGGCTACACCTTC

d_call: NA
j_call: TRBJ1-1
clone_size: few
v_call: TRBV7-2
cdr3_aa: CASSLEGGFEAFF
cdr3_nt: TGTGCCAGCAGCTTAGAGGGCGGGTTTGAAGCTTTCTTT

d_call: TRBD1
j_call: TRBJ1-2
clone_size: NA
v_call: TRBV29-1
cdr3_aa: CSVTPRQGADGYTF
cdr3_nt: TGCAGCGTTACCCCCCGACAGGGAGCGGATGGCTACACCTTC

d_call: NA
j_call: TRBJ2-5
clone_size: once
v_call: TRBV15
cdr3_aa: CATSRLPGTQYF
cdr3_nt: TGTGCCACCAGCAGGTTGCCGGGGACCCAGTACTTC